Below are 12 T cell receptor beta chains sequenced from a single sample in a study of T-cell memory formation after mild COVID-19. Using its own MiXCR run on the 5' RACE reads, TCRdb lists one record per CDR3 protein. The sample has about 600,000 distinct CDR3 sequences, roughly 20% seen once. The source material was PBMCs or a T cell subset sorted from them (not recorded which). The receptor source for this set is an adult woman who had mild COVID-19 (a few samples of this study predate the infection). Cell type and time point are not known.

This clonotype was counted a few times. The chain uses TRBV5-1 and TRBJ2-5, with unresolved D. The CDR3 covers 11 residues. V lost 3 bases and J 4 bases, leaving 4 bases between the germline ends. The germline V gene has CDR1 SGHRS and CDR2 YFSETQ. The CDR3, as DNA: TGCGCCAGCAGCTCAGCAGAGACCCAGTACTTC. Its translation is CASSSAETQYF.

This chain joins TRBV7-3 and TRBJ1-2; 11 bases match TRBD1. This CDR3 has 14 residues. The ends lost 5 bases at V and 7 bases at J; junction bases unmatched: 6. CDR1 SGHTA and CDR2 FQGTGA come from the germline V gene. CDR3 sequence: CASSPGTGGRGYTF. For the CDR3, the DNA is TGTGCCAGCAGCCCCGGGACAGGGGGACGTGGCTACACCTTC.

The chain recombines TRBV29-1 with TRBJ1-2; TRBD1 matches at 7 bases. The CDR3 has 18 residues. J lost 0 bases, V lost 5 bases, and 18 bases had no gene match. Germline V gene data show CDR1 as SQVTM and CDR2 as ANQGSEA. The CDR3 DNA reads TGCAGCGTTATACCTAGGGGGCAGGGACAAATAGCTAACTATGGCTACACCTTC. Translating it yields CSVIPRGQGQIANYGYTF.

A few counts support this clonotype. V is TRBV7-9 and J is TRBJ1-5; TRBD1 agrees at 7 bases. The CDR3 contains 14 residues. V gave up 10 bases and J gave up 3 bases; unmatched junction bases: 9. The germline gives CDR1 SEHNR, CDR2 FQNEAQ (reference sequence). CDR3 coding DNA: TGTGCCACCTCAGGCACAGGGGCCAATCAGCCCCAGCATTTT. Translating gives CATSGTGANQPQHF.

This clonotype was seen many times. Relative to the germline gene, one junction end is altered; a read error may explain this. The V and J genes are TRBV5-1 and TRBJ2-5, with D perhaps matching TRBD1 or TRBD2 (6 bases each). The germline CDR1 and CDR2 sequences are SGHRS and YFSETQ. The CDR3 has 14 residues. The CDR3 nucleotides are TGTGCCAGCAGTTTAGGGGGGCCTCAGGAGACCCAGTACTTC. The encoded protein is CASSLGGPQETQYF.

The rearrangement uses TRBV10-3 and TRBJ2-6, with D possibly matching TRBD1 (6 bases). The CDR3 has 17 amino acids. V dropped 2 bases and J dropped 0 bases, with 11 bases sitting between them. In germline, CDR1 is ENHRY, CDR2 SYGVKD. CDR3: CAISEPDSHSGANVLTF. The CDR3 DNA is TGTGCCATCAGTGAGCCGGACAGTCACTCTGGGGCCAACGTCCTGACTTTC.

This clonotype has just a few counts. The rearrangement joins TRBV7-6 to TRBJ2-1, with 8 bases lining up with TRBD2. The CDR3 covers 15 residues. Trimming removed 2 bases from V and 8 bases from J; junction bases left unmatched: 8. CDR1 and CDR2 from the germline V gene are SGHVS and FNYEAQ. CDR3 coding DNA: TGTGCCAGCAGCTTACCCGGGGGGGCGGCGGATGAGCAGTTCTTC. Its translation: CASSLPGGAADEQFF.

The rearrangement uses TRBV20-1 and TRBJ2-3, with a possible D match to TRBD2 (7 bases). The CDR3 consists of 14 residues. V lost 4 bases and J 2 bases, leaving 13 bases between the germline ends. The germline V gene encodes CDR1 DFQATT and CDR2 SNEGSKA (reference sequence). Here the CDR3 reads CSATRGGVTDTQYF. CDR3 in DNA: TGCAGTGCTACCAGGGGAGGGGTCACAGATACGCAGTATTTT.

The chain couples TRBV5-1 to TRBJ2-1; D is uncertain. CDR1 is SGHRS, CDR2 YFSETQ, per germline. This CDR3 is built from 15 residues. The V end lost 0 bases, the J end lost 1 base, and 8 bases lay between the germline ends. The CDR3 spells CASSLDLGSYNEQFF. The CDR3 DNA is TGCGCCAGCAGCTTGGACCTGGGTTCCTACAATGAGCAGTTCTTC.

This clonotype was counted a few times. V gene TRBV4-3 combines with J gene TRBJ1-6; 7 bases map to TRBD1. The CDR3 is 15 residues long. Germline-derived CDR1 and CDR2 are LGHNA and YSLEER. J was trimmed by 7 bases and V by 8 bases; bases with no gene match: 11. For the CDR3, the DNA is TGCGCCAGCTCACCAGAGGGACAGCGAAATTCACCCCTCCACTTT. Translated: CASSPEGQRNSPLHF.

The chain joins TRBV11-2 to TRBJ2-7; D might be TRBD2 (6 bases). V was pared by 3 bases and J by 3 bases, with 12 bases between. Germline loops: CDR1 SGHAT, CDR2 FQNNGV. CDR3 length equals 14 residues. The CDR3 loop reads CASSLEGPLYEQYF. In DNA, the CDR3 is TGTGCCAGCAGCTTGGAGGGACCGCTCTACGAGCAGTACTTC.

V gene TRBV4-1 combines with J gene TRBJ2-5; D possibly corresponds to TRBD2 (7 bases). Germline V gene sequence: CDR1 MGHRA, CDR2 YSYEKL. Between the trimmed V and J ends, which lost 4 bases and 3 bases, there was a span of 15 bases. CDR3 length: 15 residues. The CDR3 DNA follows: TGCGCCAGCAGCCTCGGGGGGCCTTCCAAAGAGACCCAGTACTTC. Protein: CASSLGGPSKETQYF.